This T cell receptor (beta chain) emerged from a study of blood T cell repertoires in COVID-19. Study summary: The samples span acute and convalescent COVID-19 from the United States, Italy and Spain. T cells, B-cell-depleted T cells, or PBMCs supplied cDNA or gDNA.

TCRdb keeps only in-frame clones here, not all; method: immunoSEQ multiplex PCR. The data hold some 200,000 clones, with roughly nine tenths observed a single time. The CDR3 sequence is 17 residues long. V lost 2 bases and J lost 1, with 15 bases in between. CDR1 SNHLY and CDR2 FYNNEI come from the germline V gene. Sequencing input: peripheral blood. This receptor was obtained from a woman in her 70s with acute or convalescent COVID-19. The V and J genes are TRBV2 and TRBJ1-5, with D perhaps matching TRBD1 (6 bases). The CDR3 nucleotides read TGTGCCAGCAGTGAAACAGGGCCCTTCGAGAGCAATCAGCCCCAGCATTTT. Translation gives CASSETGPFESNQPQHF.